This T cell receptor (beta chain) was sequenced in a study of technical replicates of blood from several donors. Measured with immunoSEQ multiplex PCR; TCRdb has only the in-frame clones, and not every one. The data show tens of thousands of clones, with 91% seen just once and around 0.37% held by the top ten. The junction had 7 bases not matched to a gene; V was cut back by 4 bases and J by 8 bases. Germline values: CDR1 SGHNT, CDR2 YENEEA. The CDR3 runs to 14 residues. J is TRBJ2-5 and V is TRBV11-3, with 10 bases that match TRBD2. The sample taken for sequencing was T cells isolated from PBMCs. This clonotype was obtained from a human donor in good health. Some clones in this sample may be carry-over from other donors' samples. CDR3: CASSSLAGGDTQYF. The DNA of the CDR3 is TGTGCCAGCAGCTCCTTAGCGGGAGGAGACACCCAGTACTTC.